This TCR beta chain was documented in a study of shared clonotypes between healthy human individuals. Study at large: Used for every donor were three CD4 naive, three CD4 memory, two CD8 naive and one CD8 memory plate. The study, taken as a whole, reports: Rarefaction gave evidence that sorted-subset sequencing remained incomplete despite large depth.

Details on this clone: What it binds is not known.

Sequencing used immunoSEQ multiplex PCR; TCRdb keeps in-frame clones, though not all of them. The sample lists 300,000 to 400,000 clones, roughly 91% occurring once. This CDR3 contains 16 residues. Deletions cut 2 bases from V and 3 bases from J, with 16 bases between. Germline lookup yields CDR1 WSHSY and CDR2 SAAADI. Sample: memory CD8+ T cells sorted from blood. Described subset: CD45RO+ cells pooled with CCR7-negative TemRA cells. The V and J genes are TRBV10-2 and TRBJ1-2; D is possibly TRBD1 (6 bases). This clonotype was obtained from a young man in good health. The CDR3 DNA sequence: TGCGCCAGCAGTGAGCTCACCTTTCCAGGGGACTATGGCTACACCTTC. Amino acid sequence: CASSELTFPGDYGYTF.